The sequence of this T cell receptor beta chain was determined in a study of somatic mutations in cytotoxic T cells in rheumatoid arthritis. V dropped 4 bases and J dropped 7; count of bases not matched to a gene: 11. CDR1 SGDLS and CDR2 YYNGEE come from the germline V gene. This CDR3 has 17 amino acids. Clones were read by immunoSEQ multiplex PCR, and TCRdb kept only the in-frame ones, dropping some. The sample consists of about 25,000 clones, roughly 80% of them appearing once. V is TRBV9 and J is TRBJ2-1; 13 nucleotides agree with TRBD2. Sequenced material: CD8+ T cells sorted from blood. This TCR derives from a woman under 30 in good health. This chain's CDR3 is CASSLRLAGGSLNEQFF. As DNA, the CDR3 is TGTGCCAGCAGCCTGAGACTAGCGGGGGGCAGTCTAAATGAGCAGTTCTTC.